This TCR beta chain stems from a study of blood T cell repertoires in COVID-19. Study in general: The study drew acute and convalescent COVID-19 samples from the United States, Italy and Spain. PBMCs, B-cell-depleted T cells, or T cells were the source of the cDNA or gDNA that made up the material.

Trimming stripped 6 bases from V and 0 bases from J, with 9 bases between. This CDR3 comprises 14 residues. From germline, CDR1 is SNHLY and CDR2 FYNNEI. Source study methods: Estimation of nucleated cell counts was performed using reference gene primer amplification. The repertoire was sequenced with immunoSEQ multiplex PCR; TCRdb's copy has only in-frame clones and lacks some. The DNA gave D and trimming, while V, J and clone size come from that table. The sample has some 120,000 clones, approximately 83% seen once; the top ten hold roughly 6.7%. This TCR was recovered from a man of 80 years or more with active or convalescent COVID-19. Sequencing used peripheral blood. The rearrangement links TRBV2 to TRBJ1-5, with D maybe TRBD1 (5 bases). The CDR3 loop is CASRQDYSNQPQHF. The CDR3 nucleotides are TGTGCCAGCAGACAGGATTATAGCAATCAGCCCCAGCATTTT.